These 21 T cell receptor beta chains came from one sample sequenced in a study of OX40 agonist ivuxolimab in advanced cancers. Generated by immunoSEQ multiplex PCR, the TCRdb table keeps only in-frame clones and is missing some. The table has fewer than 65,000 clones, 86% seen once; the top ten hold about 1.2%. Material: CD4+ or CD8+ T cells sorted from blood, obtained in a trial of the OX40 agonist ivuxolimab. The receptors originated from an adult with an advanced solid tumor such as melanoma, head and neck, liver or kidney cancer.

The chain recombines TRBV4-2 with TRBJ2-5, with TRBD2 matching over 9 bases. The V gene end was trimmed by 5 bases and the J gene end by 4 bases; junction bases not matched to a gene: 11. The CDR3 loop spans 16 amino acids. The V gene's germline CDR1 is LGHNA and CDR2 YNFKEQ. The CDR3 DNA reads TGTGCCAGCAGCGAACGACTAGCGGAAGGGGGAGAGACCCAGTACTTC. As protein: CASSERLAEGGETQYF.

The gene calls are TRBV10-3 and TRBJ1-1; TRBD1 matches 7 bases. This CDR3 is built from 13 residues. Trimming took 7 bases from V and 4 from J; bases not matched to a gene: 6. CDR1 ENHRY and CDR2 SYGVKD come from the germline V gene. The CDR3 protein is CAITQTGTTEAFF. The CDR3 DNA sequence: TGTGCCATCACTCAGACAGGGACCACTGAAGCTTTCTTT.

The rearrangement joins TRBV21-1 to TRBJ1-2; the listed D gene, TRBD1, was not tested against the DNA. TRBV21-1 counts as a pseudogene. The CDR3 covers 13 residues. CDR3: CASSSQGNYGYTF. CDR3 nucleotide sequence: TGTGCCAGCAGTTCACAGGGCAACTATGGCTACACCTTC.

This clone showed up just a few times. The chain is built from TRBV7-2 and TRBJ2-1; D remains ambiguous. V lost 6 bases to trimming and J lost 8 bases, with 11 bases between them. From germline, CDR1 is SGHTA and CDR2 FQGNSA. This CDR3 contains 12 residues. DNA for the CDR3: TGTGCCAGCAGGGCTAGTGGAGATGAGCAGTTCTTC. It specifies CASRASGDEQFF.

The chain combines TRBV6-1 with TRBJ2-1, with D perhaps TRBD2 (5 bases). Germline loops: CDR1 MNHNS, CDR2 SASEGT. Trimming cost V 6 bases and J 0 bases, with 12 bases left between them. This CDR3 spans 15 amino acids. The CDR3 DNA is TGTGCCAGCAGCCGAAGCGGCGGCTCCTACAATGAGCAGTTCTTC. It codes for CASSRSGGSYNEQFF.

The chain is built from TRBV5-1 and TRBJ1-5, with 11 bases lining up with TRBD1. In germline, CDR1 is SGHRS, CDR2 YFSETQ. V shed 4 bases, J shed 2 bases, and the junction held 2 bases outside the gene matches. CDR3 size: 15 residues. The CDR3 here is CASSRTGGGNQPQHF. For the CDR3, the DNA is TGCGCCAGCAGCAGGACAGGGGGCGGCAATCAGCCCCAGCATTTT.

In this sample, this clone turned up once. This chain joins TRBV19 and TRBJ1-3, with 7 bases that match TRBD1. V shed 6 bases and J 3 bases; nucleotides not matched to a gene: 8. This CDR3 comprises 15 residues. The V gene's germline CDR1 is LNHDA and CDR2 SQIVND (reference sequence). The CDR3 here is CASSPTDRDGNTIYF. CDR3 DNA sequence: TGTGCCAGTAGCCCCACCGACAGGGATGGAAACACCATATATTTT.

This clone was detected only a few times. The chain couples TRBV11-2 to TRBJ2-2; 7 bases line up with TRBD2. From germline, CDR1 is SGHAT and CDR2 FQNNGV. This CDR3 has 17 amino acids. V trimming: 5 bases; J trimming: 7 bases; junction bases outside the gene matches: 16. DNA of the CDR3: TGTGCCAGCAGCCCGCGGTTTGGCGGGAGTTGGAACGGGGAGCTGTTTTTT. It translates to CASSPRFGGSWNGELFF.

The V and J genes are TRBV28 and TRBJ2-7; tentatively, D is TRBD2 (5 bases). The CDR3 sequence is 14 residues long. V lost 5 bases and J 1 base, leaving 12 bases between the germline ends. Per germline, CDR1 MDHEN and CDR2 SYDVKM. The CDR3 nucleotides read TGTGCCAGCAGTCTTTCGGGATCTTCCTACGAGCAGTACTTC. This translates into CASSLSGSSYEQYF.

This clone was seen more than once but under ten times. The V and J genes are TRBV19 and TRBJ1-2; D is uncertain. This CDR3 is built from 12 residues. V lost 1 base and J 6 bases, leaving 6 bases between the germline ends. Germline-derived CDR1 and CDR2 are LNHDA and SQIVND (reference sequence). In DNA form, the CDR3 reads TGTGCCAGTAGTATAGTGGCCAATGGCTACACCTTC. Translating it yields CASSIVANGYTF.

This chain's CDR3 is CASSQVPDRKYGYTF. The CDR3, as DNA: TGCGCCAGCAGCCAAGTCCCGGACAGGAAATATGGCTACACCTTC. The chain couples TRBV4-1 to TRBJ1-2; 7 bases line up with TRBD1. V lost 1 base to trimming and J lost 5 bases; unmatched junction nucleotides: 7. The CDR3 sequence is 15 residues long. Germline V gives CDR1 MGHRA, CDR2 YSYEKL.

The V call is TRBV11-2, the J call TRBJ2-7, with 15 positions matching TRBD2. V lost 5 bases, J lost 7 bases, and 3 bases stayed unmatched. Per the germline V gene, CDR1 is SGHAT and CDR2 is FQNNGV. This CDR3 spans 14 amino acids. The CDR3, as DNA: TGTGCCAGCAGCCTCGGGACTAGCGGGAGGGAGCAGTACTTC. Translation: CASSLGTSGREQYF.

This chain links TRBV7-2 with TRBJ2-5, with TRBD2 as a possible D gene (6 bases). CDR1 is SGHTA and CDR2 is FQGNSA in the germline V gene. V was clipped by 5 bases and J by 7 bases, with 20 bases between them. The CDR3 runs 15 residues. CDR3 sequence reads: CASSQKSAGRGTQYF. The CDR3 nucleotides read TGTGCCAGCAGCCAAAAGTCCGCGGGGCGGGGGACCCAGTACTTC.

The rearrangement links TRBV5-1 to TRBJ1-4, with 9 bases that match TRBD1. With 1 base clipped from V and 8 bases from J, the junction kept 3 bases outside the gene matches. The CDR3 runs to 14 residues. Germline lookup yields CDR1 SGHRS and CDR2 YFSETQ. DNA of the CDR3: TGCGCCAGCAGCTTGACAGGGGGCGACGAAAAACTGTTTTTT. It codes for CASSLTGGDEKLFF.

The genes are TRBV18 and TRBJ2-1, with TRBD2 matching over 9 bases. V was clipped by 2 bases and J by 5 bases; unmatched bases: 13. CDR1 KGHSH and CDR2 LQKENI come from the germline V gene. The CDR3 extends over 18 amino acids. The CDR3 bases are TGTGCCAGCTCACCAGCGAGGGGGCGCGGGAGGGCCAACAATGAGCAGTTCTTC. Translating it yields CASSPARGRGRANNEQFF. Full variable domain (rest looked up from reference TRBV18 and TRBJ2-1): NAGVMQNPRHLVRRRGQEARLRCSPMKGHSHVYWYRQLPEEGLKFMVYLQKENIIDESGMPKERFSAEFPKEGPSILRIQQVVRGDSAAYFCASSPARGRGRANNEQFFGPGTRLTVL.

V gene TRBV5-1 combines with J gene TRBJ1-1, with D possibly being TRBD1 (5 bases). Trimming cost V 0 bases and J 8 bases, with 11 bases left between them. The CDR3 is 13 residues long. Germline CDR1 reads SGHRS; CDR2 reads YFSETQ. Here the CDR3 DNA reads TGCGCCAGCAGCTTGGCGGGGACGCTCGAAGCTTTCTTT. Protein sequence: CASSLAGTLEAFF.

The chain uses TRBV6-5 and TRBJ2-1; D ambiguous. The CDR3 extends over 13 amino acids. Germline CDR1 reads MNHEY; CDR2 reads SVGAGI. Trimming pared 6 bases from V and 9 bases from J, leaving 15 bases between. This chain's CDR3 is CASSHTERLEQFF. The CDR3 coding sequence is TGTGCCAGCAGCCACACTGAACGGCTTGAGCAGTTCTTC.

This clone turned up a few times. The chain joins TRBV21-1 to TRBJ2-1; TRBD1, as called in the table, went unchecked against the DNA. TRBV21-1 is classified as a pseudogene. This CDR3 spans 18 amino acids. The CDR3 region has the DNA TGTGCCAGCAGCCGGGCCCCTTCAGGGGGCGAGTCCTACAATGAGCAGTTCTTC. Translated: CASSRAPSGGESYNEQFF.

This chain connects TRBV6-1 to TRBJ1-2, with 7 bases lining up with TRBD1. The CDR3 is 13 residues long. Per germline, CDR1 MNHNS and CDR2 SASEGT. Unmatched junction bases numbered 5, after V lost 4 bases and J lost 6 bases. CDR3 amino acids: CASSGQGMDGYTF. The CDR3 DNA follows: TGTGCCAGCAGTGGACAGGGAATGGATGGCTACACCTTC.

This CDR3 is CASSLTLERSGYNEQFF. CDR3 nucleotide sequence: TGTGCCAGCAGCTTAACGTTGGAACGAAGCGGGTACAATGAGCAGTTCTTC. This rearrangement joins TRBV7-3 to TRBJ2-1; D is perhaps TRBD2 (6 bases). V lost 0 bases and J lost 4, with 16 bases in between. There are 17 residues in the CDR3. CDR1 SGHTA and CDR2 FQGTGA come from the germline V gene.

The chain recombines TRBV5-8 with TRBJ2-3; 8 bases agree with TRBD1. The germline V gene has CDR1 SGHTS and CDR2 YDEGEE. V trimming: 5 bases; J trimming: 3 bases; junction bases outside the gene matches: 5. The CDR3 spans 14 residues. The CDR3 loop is CASRKGQGTDTQYF. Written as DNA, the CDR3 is TGTGCCAGCAGAAAAGGACAGGGTACAGATACGCAGTATTTT.